One sample yielded the 31 T cell receptor beta chains listed below, sequenced in a study of a mutant IDH1 vaccine in newly diagnosed glioma. Method: immunoSEQ multiplex PCR; TCRdb's copy keeps in-frame clones and lacks some. The table lists about 68,000 clones, about four fifths of them singletons, with about 7.5% in the top ten. Time point of the sample: baseline, week 1 (first vaccination visit). The sample's treatment: pre-vaccination baseline after standard-of-care therapy. The sample in question was PBMCs, obtained from a glioma patient treated with radiotherapy, temozolomide or both. These receptors were obtained from a man in his forties or fifties with glioma.

V is TRBV15 and J is TRBJ2-5; maybe TRBD2 (7 bases). The V end was cut by 3 bases, the J end by 5 bases, with 16 bases between. This CDR3 contains 15 residues. The germline V gene encodes CDR1 LNHNV and CDR2 YYDKDF (reference sequence). CDR3 sequence: CATSRSWGGRETQYF. CDR3 coding DNA: TGTGCCACCAGCAGGTCCTGGGGGGGCCGGGAGACCCAGTACTTC.

V usage is TRBV25-1 and J usage is TRBJ1-5; possible D gene TRBD1, 5 bases. Per germline, CDR1 MGHDK and CDR2 SYGVNS. V lost 3 bases and J 3 bases, leaving 9 bases between the germline ends. The CDR3 is 14 residues long. CDR3 loop: CASSESGNNQPQHF. The CDR3 DNA sequence: TGTGCCAGCAGTGAGTCAGGGAACAATCAGCCCCAGCATTTT.

This clone occurred once. The rearrangement joins TRBV5-4 to TRBJ1-1; 7 bases map to TRBD1. This CDR3 has 13 amino acids. From germline, CDR1 is SGHNT and CDR2 YYREEE (reference sequence). J gave up 5 bases and V 2 bases, and 3 bases lay outside the gene matches. The CDR3 loop reads CASSLGRGTEAFF. In DNA form, the CDR3 reads TGTGCCAGCAGCTTAGGCAGGGGGACTGAAGCTTTCTTT.

This clone qualifies as medium-sized. V and J are TRBV5-1 and TRBJ2-3; 8 bases agree with TRBD2. The CDR3 length is 17 residues. Germline CDR1 SGHRS, CDR2 YFSETQ. The trim removed 0 bases at V and 4 bases at J, leaving 10 bases unmatched. The CDR3 DNA reads as TGCGCCAGCAGCTTGGCCGGACTAGCCTTTAGCGCAGATACGCAGTATTTT. Translation: CASSLAGLAFSADTQYF.

A single count supports this clone. This chain connects TRBV10-3 to TRBJ1-5; D unclear. Germline V gene data show CDR1 as ENHRY and CDR2 as SYGVKD. Trimming pared 0 bases from V and 1 base from J, leaving 7 bases between. This CDR3 comprises 15 residues. The CDR3, as DNA: TGTGCCATCAGTGAGTCTCAGGTCAGCAATCAGCCCCAGCATTTT. Its protein product is CAISESQVSNQPQHF.

The rearrangement uses TRBV5-4 and TRBJ2-6; no clear D gene. The CDR3 spans 15 residues. Germline V CDR1 and CDR2: SGHNT, YYREEE (reference sequence). Trimming removed 2 bases from V and 0 bases from J, with 6 bases in between. The CDR3 protein is CASSFPLSGANVLTF. CDR3 nucleotides: TGTGCCAGCAGCTTTCCCCTCTCTGGGGCCAACGTCCTGACTTTC.

The chain carries TRBV19 and TRBJ2-6, with 8 positions matching TRBD1. With 5 bases clipped from V and 4 bases from J, the junction kept 10 bases outside the gene matches. The CDR3 runs to 17 residues. Germline V lookup: CDR1 LNHDA, CDR2 SQIVND (reference sequence). The CDR3 loop reads CASSPDRGVVGANVLTF. DNA for the CDR3: TGTGCCAGTAGTCCAGACAGGGGAGTGGTCGGGGCCAACGTCCTGACTTTC.

This rearrangement joins TRBV11-2 to TRBJ2-7; tentative D call: TRBD1 (5 bases). The V and J ends lost 6 bases and 1 base respectively, with 13 bases between them. In germline, CDR1 is SGHAT, CDR2 FQNNGV. This CDR3 has 14 residues. CDR3 amino acids: CASRDQGGSYEQYF. The CDR3 nucleotides read TGTGCCAGCAGGGACCAGGGCGGTTCCTACGAGCAGTACTTC.

The chain joins TRBV11-2 to TRBJ1-6; 8 bases line up with TRBD1. V lost 3 bases to trimming and J lost 9 bases; unmatched junction nucleotides: 10. The CDR3 sequence is 16 residues long. The V gene's germline CDR1 is SGHAT and CDR2 FQNNGV. CDR3 in amino acids: CASSFDGGTGTSPLHF. CDR3 coding DNA: TGTGCCAGCAGCTTCGATGGGGGGACAGGTACTTCACCCCTCCACTTT.

The V call is TRBV7-9, the J call TRBJ1-1; D perhaps matches TRBD1 (5 bases). The V and J ends lost 1 base and 4 bases respectively, with 7 bases between them. Germline lookup yields CDR1 SEHNR and CDR2 FQNEAQ (reference sequence). CDR3 length equals 13 residues. The CDR3 spells CASSLGQGTEAFF. CDR3 DNA sequence: TGTGCCAGCAGCTTAGGGCAGGGCACTGAAGCTTTCTTT.

This clone was observed a handful of times. This chain uses TRBV30 with TRBJ1-1; a weak D match, TRBD1 (5 bases). This CDR3 comprises 14 residues. Trimming took 3 bases from V and 5 from J, leaving 16 bases between them. Germline values: CDR1 GTSNPN, CDR2 SVGIG (reference sequence). CDR3 residues: CAWSVGGVRTEAFF. In DNA form, the CDR3 reads TGTGCCTGGAGCGTAGGAGGGGTTAGAACTGAAGCTTTCTTT.

The chain combines TRBV7-8 with TRBJ2-1; D could derive from TRBD1 or TRBD2 (5 bases each). The CDR3 length is 15 residues. V gave up 0 bases and J gave up 4 bases, with 10 bases separating them. Germline V gene sequence: CDR1 SGHVS, CDR2 FQNEAQ. The CDR3 DNA sequence: TGTGCCAGCAGCTTAGCCGGGGCAGGGTACAATGAGCAGTTCTTC. Encoded protein: CASSLAGAGYNEQFF.

The CDR3 nucleotides are TGTGCCAGCAGGACCAGGGGGGCAGGGGGCACCGGGGAGCTGTTTTTT. Its translation: CASRTRGAGGTGELFF. The chain links TRBV25-1 to TRBJ2-2, with D perhaps TRBD1 (7 bases). V shed 6 bases and J shed 4 bases, with 18 bases lying between them. Germline CDR1 MGHDK, CDR2 SYGVNS. This CDR3 is 16 amino acids long. Drawing the rest from reference TRBV25-1 and TRBJ2-2, the complete variable domain is EADIYQTPRYLVIGTGKKITLECSQTMGHDKMYWYQQDPGMELHLIHYSYGVNSTEKGDLSSESTVSRIRTEHFPLTLESARPSHTSQYLCASRTRGAGGTGELFFGEGSRLTVL.

This clone was observed a single time. This rearrangement joins TRBV5-6 to TRBJ1-1, with TRBD1 identical over 7 bases. CDR1 is SGHDT and CDR2 is YYEEEE in the germline V gene. The J segment lost 0 bases and the V segment lost 4 bases, leaving 9 bases of the junction unmatched. The CDR3 runs to 16 residues. The CDR3 loop reads CASSPGTERLNTEAFF. The CDR3 bases are TGTGCCAGCAGCCCCGGGACAGAACGATTGAACACTGAAGCTTTCTTT.

The chain employs TRBV18 and TRBJ2-7, with unresolved D. The CDR3 is 15 residues long. V dropped 2 bases and J dropped 0 bases, with 11 bases sitting between them. Germline-derived CDR1 and CDR2 are KGHSH and LQKENI. The CDR3 loop reads CASSPNAGLSYEQYF. The CDR3, as DNA: TGTGCCAGCTCACCAAACGCAGGTCTCTCCTACGAGCAGTACTTC.

The chain has TRBV7-3 and TRBJ1-6, with D uncertain. The CDR3 spans 14 residues. The germline CDR1 and CDR2 sequences are SGHTA and FQGTGA. Trimming shortened V by 6 bases and J by 7 bases, and 13 bases separated the two germline ends. CDR3 in amino acids: CASRDATRNSPLHF. Written as DNA, the CDR3 is TGTGCCAGCAGGGACGCCACGAGGAATTCACCCCTCCACTTT.

Concerning this clone itself: The junction departs from the called germline gene at one end, perhaps through a read error. In the same sample, other DNA sequences code for this CDR3. The genes are TRBV7-9 and TRBJ1-1, with TRBD1 identical over 8 bases. CDR1 and CDR2 from the germline V gene are SEHNR and FQNEAQ (reference sequence). This CDR3 contains 15 residues. This chain's CDR3 is CASSLGTGLNTEAFF. The CDR3 DNA reads as TGCGCCAGCAGCCTCGGGACAGGCCTAAACACTGAAGCTTTCTTT.

This clone is a singleton in its sample. V and J are TRBV29-1 and TRBJ1-4, with D possibly being TRBD1 (6 bases). Trimming stripped 5 bases from V and 0 bases from J, with 10 bases between. The germline gives CDR1 SQVTM, CDR2 ANQGSEA. This CDR3 comprises 14 residues. The DNA for the CDR3 is TGCAGCGTTAAGGACAGCCCAACTAATGAAAAACTGTTTTTT. Its translation is CSVKDSPTNEKLFF. The full variable domain, in which reference TRBV29-1 and TRBJ1-4 provide the parts outside the CDR3, is SAVISQKPSRDICQRGTSLTIQCQVDSQVTMMFWYRQQPGQSLTLIATANQGSEATYESGFVIDKFPISRPNLTFSTLTVSNMSPEDSSIYLCSVKDSPTNEKLFFGSGTQLSVL.

The chain combines TRBV5-4 with TRBJ2-3; 14 bases line up with TRBD2. CDR3 length: 17 residues. The V gene end was trimmed by 4 bases and the J gene end by 6 bases; junction bases not matched to a gene: 10. Germline V gives CDR1 SGHNT, CDR2 YYREEE (reference sequence). CDR3 coding DNA: TGTGCCAGCAGCATGGGGACTAGCGGGGGTTTAGTGGATACGCAGTATTTT. Translation gives CASSMGTSGGLVDTQYF.

This clone has only one observation. This CDR3 is CASSPTGEELFF. DNA of the CDR3: TGTGCCAGCAGCCCGACAGGAGAGGAGCTGTTTTTT. The V gene is TRBV11-3, the J gene TRBJ2-2, with a possible D match to TRBD1 (6 bases). CDR3 length: 12 amino acids. Germline lookup yields CDR1 SGHNT and CDR2 YENEEA. With 5 bases removed from V and 10 bases from J, the gap between germline ends came to 11 bases. Filled out from reference TRBV11-3 and TRBJ2-2, the complete variable domain reads EAGVVQSPRYKIIEKKQPVAFWCNPISGHNTLYWYLQNLGQGPELLIRYENEEAVDDSQLPKDRFSAERLKGVDSTLKIQPAELGDSAVYLCASSPTGEELFFGEGSRLTVL.

The chain has TRBV27 and TRBJ1-2; 7 positions agree with TRBD1. Germline lookup yields CDR1 MNHEY and CDR2 SMNVEV (reference sequence). The CDR3 consists of 13 residues. With 2 bases clipped from V and 5 bases from J, the junction kept 2 bases outside the gene matches. The CDR3 DNA reads TGTGCCAGCAGTTTAAGGGGACAGTATGGCTACACCTTC. This sequence encodes CASSLRGQYGYTF.

This clone was counted a single time. The chain is built from TRBV25-1 and TRBJ1-3; D gene ambiguous. CDR3 length equals 15 residues. V lost 3 bases to trimming and J lost 0 bases, with 9 bases between them. Per germline, CDR1 MGHDK and CDR2 SYGVNS. CDR3 amino acids: CASSDTVGSGNTIYF. CDR3 nucleotide sequence: TGTGCCAGCAGTGATACGGTGGGCTCTGGAAACACCATATATTTT. The whole variable domain, remainder taken from reference TRBV25-1 and TRBJ1-3, is EADIYQTPRYLVIGTGKKITLECSQTMGHDKMYWYQQDPGMELHLIHYSYGVNSTEKGDLSSESTVSRIRTEHFPLTLESARPSHTSQYLCASSDTVGSGNTIYFGEGSWLTVV.

This clone has only a few counts. The V call is TRBV19, the J call TRBJ2-7; D remains unclear. With 7 bases removed from V and 0 bases from J, the gap between germline ends came to 10 bases. The germline gives CDR1 LNHDA, CDR2 SQIVND (reference sequence). The CDR3 has 13 residues. CDR3 bases: TGTGCCAGTACCCCTGGTCACTCCTACGAGCAGTACTTC. Its protein product is CASTPGHSYEQYF.

J is TRBJ2-4 and V is TRBV5-4; D might be TRBD2 (5 bases). Looked up from germline, CDR1 is SGHNT and CDR2 is YYREEE (reference sequence). V was cut by 4 bases and J by 14 bases, with 25 bases left in between. This CDR3 has 15 residues. The CDR3 loop is CASSPDLLAGSDEYF. The CDR3 nucleotides are TGTGCCAGCAGCCCCGACCTCTTGGCGGGTTCGGATGAGTACTTC.

This rearrangement joins TRBV6-1 to TRBJ1-5, with D hard to call. Trimming stripped 1 base from V and 3 bases from J, with 7 bases between. CDR1 is MNHNS and CDR2 is SASEGT in the germline V gene. There are 14 residues in the CDR3. CDR3 nucleotide sequence: TGTGCCAGCAGTGAAGAAGGAATCAATCAGCCCCAGCATTTT. This translates into CASSEEGINQPQHF.

The chain employs TRBV27 and TRBJ2-7; the D gene is possibly TRBD1 (6 bases). The CDR3 extends over 16 amino acids. V gave up 2 bases and J gave up 5 bases, with 19 bases separating them. In germline, CDR1 is MNHEY, CDR2 SMNVEV (reference sequence). The CDR3 here is CASSLIPPGDGHEQYF. The CDR3 DNA follows: TGTGCCAGCAGTTTAATACCCCCAGGGGATGGGCACGAGCAGTACTTC.

The CDR3 region is CATRRGGPSTDTQYF. The CDR3 DNA reads TGTGCCACCAGGAGGGGGGGGCCTAGCACAGATACGCAGTATTTT. The V and J genes are TRBV25-1 and TRBJ2-3; D perhaps matches TRBD2 (7 bases). The germline V and J ends were trimmed by 10 bases and 0 bases, with 17 bases remaining between them. The CDR3 loop spans 15 amino acids. Germline CDR1 and CDR2: MGHDK and SYGVNS. The variable domain in full, with the rest retrieved from reference TRBV25-1 and TRBJ2-3, is EADIYQTPRYLVIGTGKKITLECSQTMGHDKMYWYQQDPGMELHLIHYSYGVNSTEKGDLSSESTVSRIRTEHFPLTLESARPSHTSQYLCATRRGGPSTDTQYFGPGTRLTVL.

The V gene is TRBV5-8, the J gene TRBJ1-5, with no clear D. Per germline, CDR1 SGHTS and CDR2 YDEGEE. V lost 4 bases, J lost 0 bases, and 11 bases lay in between. The CDR3 contains 15 residues. CDR3 bases: TGTGCCAGCAGCAACATCCCTAATAGCAATCAGCCCCAGCATTTT. Protein product: CASSNIPNSNQPQHF.

This chain connects TRBV30 to TRBJ2-5; TRBD2 agrees at 11 bases. This CDR3 has 13 amino acids. Germline CDR1 and CDR2: GTSNPN and SVGIG (reference sequence). V lost 3 bases to trimming and J lost 9 bases; unmatched junction nucleotides: 6. In nucleotides, the CDR3 is TGTGCCTGGAGGACTAGCGGGGAAGAATCCCAGTACTTC. Translation gives CAWRTSGEESQYF.

The V call is TRBV19, the J call TRBJ1-2, with a possible D match to TRBD1 (5 bases). The V end was cut by 3 bases, the J end by 8 bases, with 10 bases between. Germline assignment: CDR1 LNHDA and CDR2 SQIVND (reference sequence). The length of the CDR3 is 12 residues. The CDR3 loop reads CASSMGWDGYTF. The CDR3 nucleotides read TGTGCCAGTAGTATGGGGTGGGACGGCTACACCTTC.

There are a few counts of this clone. The V and J genes are TRBV30 and TRBJ1-1; TRBD1 matches 11 bases. The CDR3 consists of 15 residues. Losses at the gene ends were 2 bases for V and 5 bases for J; bases not matched to a gene: 7. CDR1 is GTSNPN and CDR2 is SVGIG in the germline V gene (reference sequence). CDR3 bases: TGTGCCTGGAGTATCCCGGACAGGGGGCGGACTGAAGCTTTCTTT. Amino acids: CAWSIPDRGRTEAFF.